This note documents a single TCR beta chain sequence. This record belongs to a study of technical replicates of blood from a handful of donors. TCRdb's copy holds only in-frame clones and misses some; the assay was immunoSEQ multiplex PCR. The table has 70,000 to 85,000 clones, less than 98% seen once. With 0 bases clipped from V and 7 bases from J, the junction kept 20 bases outside the gene matches. The CDR3 extends over 20 amino acids. Germline V gene sequence: CDR1 MGHRA, CDR2 YSYEKL. The receptor was derived from a human donor in good health. Input material: T cells isolated from PBMCs. V usage is TRBV4-1 and J usage is TRBJ2-3, with 9 bases fitting TRBD2. The CDR3: CASSQERLKRGAASVNTQYF. CDR3 sequence (DNA): TGCGCCAGCAGCCAAGAACGACTAAAGCGGGGGGCGGCCTCGGTAAATACGCAGTATTTT.